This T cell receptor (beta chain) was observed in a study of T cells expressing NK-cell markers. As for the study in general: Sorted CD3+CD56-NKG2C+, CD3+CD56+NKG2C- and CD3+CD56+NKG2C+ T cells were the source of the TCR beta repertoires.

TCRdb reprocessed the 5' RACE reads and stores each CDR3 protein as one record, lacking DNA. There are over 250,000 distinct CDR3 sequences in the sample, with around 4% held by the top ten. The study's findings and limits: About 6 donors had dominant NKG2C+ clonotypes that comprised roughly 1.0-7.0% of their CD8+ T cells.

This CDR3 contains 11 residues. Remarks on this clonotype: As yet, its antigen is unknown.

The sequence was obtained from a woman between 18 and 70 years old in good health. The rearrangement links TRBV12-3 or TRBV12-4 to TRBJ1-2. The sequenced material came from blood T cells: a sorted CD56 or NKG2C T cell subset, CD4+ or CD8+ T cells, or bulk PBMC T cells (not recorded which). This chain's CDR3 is CASSSVGGYTF.